This T cell receptor (beta chain) was documented in a study of T-cell memory formation after mild COVID-19. At the level of the study: TCR clusters showed largely donor specificity. Findings and limits, study-wide: The finding that pre-infection memory included some responding clones suggested that cross-reactive memory joined. Among clones peaking at day 37 in the second wave, SARS-CoV-2 specificity remained unconfirmed.

This clonotype was recorded a few times. Antigen: not known. TCRdb reprocessed the 5' RACE reads with MiXCR, giving one entry per CDR3 protein. The table records roughly 58,000 distinct CDR3 sequences, around a tenth of them present only once. Sample: PBMCs or a T cell subset sorted from them (not recorded which). The TCR comes from a man younger than 35 who had mild COVID-19 (a few samples of this study predate the infection). Cell type and time point are not known.

For the CDR3, the DNA is TGCGCCAGCAGCCAAGAGGCCAGGGGGGACTATCAAGAGACCCAGTACTTC. Encoded protein: CASSQEARGDYQETQYF. The chain uses TRBV4-3 and TRBJ2-5; possibly TRBD1 or TRBD2 for D (7 bases each). Trimming cost V 0 bases and J 2 bases, with 16 bases left between them. CDR1 LGHNA and CDR2 YSLEER come from the germline V gene. This CDR3 is built from 17 residues.